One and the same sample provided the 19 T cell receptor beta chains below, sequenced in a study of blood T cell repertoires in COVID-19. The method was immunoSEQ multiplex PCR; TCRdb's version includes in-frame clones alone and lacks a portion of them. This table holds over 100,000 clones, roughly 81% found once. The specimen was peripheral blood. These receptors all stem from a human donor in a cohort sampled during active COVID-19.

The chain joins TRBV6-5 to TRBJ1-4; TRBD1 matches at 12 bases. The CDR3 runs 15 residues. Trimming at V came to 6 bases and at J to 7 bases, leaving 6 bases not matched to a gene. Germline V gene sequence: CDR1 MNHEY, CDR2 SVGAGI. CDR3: CASRLGTGGPEKLFF. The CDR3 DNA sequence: TGTGCCAGCAGGCTCGGGACAGGGGGCCCTGAAAAACTGTTTTTT.

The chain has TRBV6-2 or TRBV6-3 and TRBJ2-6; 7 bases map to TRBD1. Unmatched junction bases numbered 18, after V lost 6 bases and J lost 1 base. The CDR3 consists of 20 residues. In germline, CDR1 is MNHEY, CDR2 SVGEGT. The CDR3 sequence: CASSRLPTGASVSGANVLTF. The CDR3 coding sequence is TGTGCCAGCAGCCGCCTACCAACAGGGGCGTCAGTGTCTGGGGCCAACGTCCTGACTTTC.

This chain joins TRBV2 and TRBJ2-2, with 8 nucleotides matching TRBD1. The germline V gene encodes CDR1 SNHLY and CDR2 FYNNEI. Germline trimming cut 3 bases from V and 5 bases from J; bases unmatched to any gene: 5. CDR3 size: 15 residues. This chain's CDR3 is CASSEQQGATGELFF. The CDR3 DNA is TGTGCCAGCAGTGAGCAGCAGGGGGCAACCGGGGAGCTGTTTTTT.

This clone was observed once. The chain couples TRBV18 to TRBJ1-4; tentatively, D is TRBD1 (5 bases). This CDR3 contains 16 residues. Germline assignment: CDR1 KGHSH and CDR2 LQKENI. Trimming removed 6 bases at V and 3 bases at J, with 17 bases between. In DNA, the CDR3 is TGTGCCAGCTCTCGACGAACAGGAGAATCTAATGAAAAACTGTTTTTT. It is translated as CASSRRTGESNEKLFF.

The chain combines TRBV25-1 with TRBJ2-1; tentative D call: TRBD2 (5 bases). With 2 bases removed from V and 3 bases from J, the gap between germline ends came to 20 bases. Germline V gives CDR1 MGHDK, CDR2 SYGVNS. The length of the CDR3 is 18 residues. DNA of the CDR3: TGTGCCAGCAGTGAAACTAGTTACCCGCTCCCATTCTACAATGAGCAGTTCTTC. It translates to CASSETSYPLPFYNEQFF.

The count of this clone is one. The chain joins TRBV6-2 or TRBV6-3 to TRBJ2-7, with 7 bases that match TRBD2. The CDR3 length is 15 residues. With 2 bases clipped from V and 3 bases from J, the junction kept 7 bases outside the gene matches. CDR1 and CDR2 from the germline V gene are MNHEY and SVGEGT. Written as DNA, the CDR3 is TGTGCCAGCAGTTACCGGTCTAGCGGAGGCTACGAGCAGTACTTC. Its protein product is CASSYRSSGGYEQYF.

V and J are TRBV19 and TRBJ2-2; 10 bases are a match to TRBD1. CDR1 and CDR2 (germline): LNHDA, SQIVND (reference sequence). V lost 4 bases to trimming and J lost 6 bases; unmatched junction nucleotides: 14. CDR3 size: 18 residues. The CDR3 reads CASSKETGGIIIAGELFF. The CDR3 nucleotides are TGTGCCAGTAGTAAAGAGACAGGGGGCATCATTATCGCCGGGGAGCTGTTTTTT.

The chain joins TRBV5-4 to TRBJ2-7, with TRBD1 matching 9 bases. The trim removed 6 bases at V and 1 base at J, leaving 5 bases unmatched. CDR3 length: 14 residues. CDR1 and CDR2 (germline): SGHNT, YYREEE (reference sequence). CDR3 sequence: CASTKTGGSYEQYF. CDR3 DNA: TGTGCCAGCACCAAGACAGGGGGATCCTACGAGCAGTACTTC.

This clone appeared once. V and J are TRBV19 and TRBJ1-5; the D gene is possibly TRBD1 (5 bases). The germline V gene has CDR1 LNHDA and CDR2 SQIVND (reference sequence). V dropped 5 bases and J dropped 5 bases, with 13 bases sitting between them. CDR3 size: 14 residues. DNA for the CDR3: TGTGCCAGTAGTCTGCCGGGACTAGATCAGCCCCAGCATTTT. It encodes CASSLPGLDQPQHF. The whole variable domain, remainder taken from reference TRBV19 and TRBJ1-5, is DGGITQSPKYLFRKEGQNVTLSCEQNLNHDAMYWYRQDPGQGLRLIYYSQIVNDFQKGDIAEGYSVSREKKESFPLTVTSAQKNPTAFYLCASSLPGLDQPQHFGDGTRLSIL.

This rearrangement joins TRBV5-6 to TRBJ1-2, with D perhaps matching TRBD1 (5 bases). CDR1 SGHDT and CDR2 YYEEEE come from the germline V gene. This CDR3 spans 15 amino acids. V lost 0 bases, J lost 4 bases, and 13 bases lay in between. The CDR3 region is CASSLAGGAAYGYTF. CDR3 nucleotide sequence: TGTGCCAGCAGCTTGGCCGGAGGGGCGGCCTATGGCTACACCTTC.

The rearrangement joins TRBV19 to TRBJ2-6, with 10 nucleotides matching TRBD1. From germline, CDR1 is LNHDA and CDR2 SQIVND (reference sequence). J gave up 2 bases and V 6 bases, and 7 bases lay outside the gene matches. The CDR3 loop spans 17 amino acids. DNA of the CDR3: TGTGCCAGTAGCCGCGGGACAGGGGTTCCTGGGGCCAACGTCCTGACTTTC. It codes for CASSRGTGVPGANVLTF.

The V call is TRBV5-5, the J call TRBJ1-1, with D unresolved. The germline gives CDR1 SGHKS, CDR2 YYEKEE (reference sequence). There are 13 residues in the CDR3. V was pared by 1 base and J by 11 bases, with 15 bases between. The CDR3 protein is CASSLSLNQKAFF. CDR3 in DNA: TGTGCCAGCAGCTTGAGTCTTAACCAGAAGGCTTTCTTT.

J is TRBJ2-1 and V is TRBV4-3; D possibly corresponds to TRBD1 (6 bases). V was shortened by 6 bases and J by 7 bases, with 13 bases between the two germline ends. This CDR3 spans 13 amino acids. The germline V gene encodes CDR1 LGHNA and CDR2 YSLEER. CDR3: CASRLNTGNEQFF. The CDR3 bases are TGCGCCAGCAGGCTAAATACAGGGAATGAGCAGTTCTTC.

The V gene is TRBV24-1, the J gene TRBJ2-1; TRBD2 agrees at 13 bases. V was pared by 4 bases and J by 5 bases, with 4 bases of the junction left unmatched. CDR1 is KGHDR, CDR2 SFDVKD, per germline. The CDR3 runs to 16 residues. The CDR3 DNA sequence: TGTGCCACCAGTGAAGGGACTAGCGGGAAAAACAATGAGCAGTTCTTC. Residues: CATSEGTSGKNNEQFF.

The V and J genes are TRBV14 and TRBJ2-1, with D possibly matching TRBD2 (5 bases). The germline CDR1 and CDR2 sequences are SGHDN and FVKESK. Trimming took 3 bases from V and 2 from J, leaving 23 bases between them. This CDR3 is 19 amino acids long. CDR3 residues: CASSHVRDKILPAYNEQFF. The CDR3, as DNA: TGTGCCAGCAGCCATGTCCGGGATAAAATACTCCCAGCCTACAATGAGCAGTTCTTC.

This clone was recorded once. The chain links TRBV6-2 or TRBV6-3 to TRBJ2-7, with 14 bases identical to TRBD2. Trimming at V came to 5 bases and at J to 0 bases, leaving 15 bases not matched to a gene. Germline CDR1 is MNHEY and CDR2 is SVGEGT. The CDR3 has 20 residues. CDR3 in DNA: TGTGCCAGCAGTACCCTTACAGGCCCGACTAGCGGGAGGGCCTCCTACGAGCAGTACTTC. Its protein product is CASSTLTGPTSGRASYEQYF.

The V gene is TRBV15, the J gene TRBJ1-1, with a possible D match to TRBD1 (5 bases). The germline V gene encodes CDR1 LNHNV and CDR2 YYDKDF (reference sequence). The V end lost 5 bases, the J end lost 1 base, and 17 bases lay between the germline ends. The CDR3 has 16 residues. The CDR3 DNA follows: TGTGCCACCAGCCTCCCTTTAGTAAGGGGGAACACTGAAGCTTTCTTT. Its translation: CATSLPLVRGNTEAFF.

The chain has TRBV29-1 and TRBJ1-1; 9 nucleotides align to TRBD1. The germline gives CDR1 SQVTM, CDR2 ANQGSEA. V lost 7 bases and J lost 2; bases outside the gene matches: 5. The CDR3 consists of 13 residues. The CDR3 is CSARQGGNTEAFF. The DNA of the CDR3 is TGCAGCGCCCGACAGGGGGGTAACACTGAAGCTTTCTTT.

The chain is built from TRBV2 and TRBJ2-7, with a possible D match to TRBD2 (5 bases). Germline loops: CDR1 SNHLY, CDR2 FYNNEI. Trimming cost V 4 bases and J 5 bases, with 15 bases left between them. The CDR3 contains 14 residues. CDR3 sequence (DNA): TGTGCCAGCAGTGCGCGAGGGCGTGGGGACGAGCAGTACTTC. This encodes CASSARGRGDEQYF.